This TCR beta chain was recovered during a study of post-analysis software for immune sequencing data. Carried by the TCR beta cDNA libraries were unique molecular identifiers. TCRdb called the PCR reads again in MiXCR, with one record for every CDR3 protein. The table has roughly 870,000 distinct CDR3 sequences, about 53% seen once. Sequencing used blood. This TCR was sampled from a girl between 5 and 17 years old with multiple sclerosis.

The CDR3 nucleotides read TGTGCCAGCTCACCACCTTTAGGTACTAGCTGGTACAATGAGCAGTTCTTC. The encoded protein is CASSPPLGTSWYNEQFF. The gene calls are TRBV18 and TRBJ2-1; weak D call: TRBD2 (6 bases). CDR1 is KGHSH, CDR2 LQKENI, per germline. V was shortened by 0 bases and J by 4 bases, with 16 bases between the two germline ends. The CDR3 length is 17 residues.